These 14 T cell receptor beta chains share one sample of origin, sequenced in a study of T cells in Graves' hyperthyroidism and ophthalmopathy (dated by TCRdb to the late 2010s). Preparation of the library involved multiplex PCR. The instrument was an Illumina HiSeq 2000. Amplification of TCR beta CDR3 regions was carried out from RNA transcripts. A first-round RT-PCR of the TCR CDR3 used the HTBI primer set with the Qiagen OneStep RT-PCR kit. TCRdb reanalyzed the raw reads on its own, using fastp at Q25 for trimming and MiXCR for clone calling, and kept in-frame beta chains. When rows share a CDR3 protein, they turn into one entry using the most common DNA and genes. The sample yields around 240,000 distinct CDR3 sequences; 16% were counted once. Around 26% of the sample lies in the top ten. Sequencing was carried out using blood. These receptors were collected from a woman under 30 with Graves' ophthalmopathy.

This clonotype was detected many times. This rearrangement joins TRBV20-1 to TRBJ2-1; tentatively, D is TRBD1 (6 bases). Germline assignment: CDR1 DFQATT and CDR2 SNEGSKA (reference sequence). The V gene lost 1 base and the J gene lost 0 bases, with 13 bases spanning the gap. The CDR3 length is 16 residues. CDR3 region: CSARVTGFSSYNEQFF. The CDR3 DNA reads as TGCAGTGCTAGAGTTACAGGGTTTAGCTCCTACAATGAGCAGTTCTTC.

This clonotype was detected many times. The chain uses TRBV28 and TRBJ2-4, with a tentative D call TRBD1 (6 bases). Germline CDR1 reads MDHEN; CDR2 reads SYDVKM. CDR3 length: 15 residues. V gave up 1 base and J gave up 4 bases, with 11 bases separating them. CDR3 loop: CASSLFGQQKNIQYF. The CDR3, as DNA: TGTGCCAGCAGTTTATTTGGACAGCAGAAAAACATTCAGTACTTC.

In this sample, this clonotype turned up many times. The chain carries TRBV20-1 and TRBJ2-3; TRBD2 is a possible D gene (6 bases). Germline V gene lookup returns CDR1 DFQATT and CDR2 SNEGSKA (reference sequence). The CDR3 sequence is 14 residues long. V was clipped by 3 bases and J by 4 bases, with 14 bases between them. In DNA, the CDR3 is TGCAGTGCTAGTAGGAGGGCTTGGGCAGATACGCAGTATTTT. As protein: CSASRRAWADTQYF.

This clonotype was observed at least ten times. V is TRBV6-1 and J is TRBJ2-3; TRBD2 aligns across 7 bases. Germline lookup yields CDR1 MNHNS and CDR2 SASEGT. The CDR3 is 16 residues long. With V trimmed by 1 base and J by 4 bases, 8 bases remained unmatched. The CDR3 loop reads CASSEVWDTSADTQYF. The CDR3 DNA sequence: TGTGCCAGCAGTGAAGTATGGGATACTAGCGCAGATACGCAGTATTTT.

This clonotype was seen a handful of times. V usage is TRBV10-3 and J usage is TRBJ2-7; weak D call: TRBD1 (5 bases). With 3 bases removed from V and 2 bases from J, the gap between germline ends came to 11 bases. From germline, CDR1 is ENHRY and CDR2 SYGVKD. This CDR3 contains 14 residues. CDR3 protein: CAISDQGRPYEQYF. DNA of the CDR3: TGTGCCATCAGTGACCAGGGCCGGCCCTACGAGCAGTACTTC.

The chain combines TRBV24-1 with TRBJ2-7; D possibly matches TRBD1 or TRBD2 (6 bases each). Trimming took off 3 bases at V and 6 bases at J, with 11 bases between the two ends. Germline values: CDR1 KGHDR, CDR2 SFDVKD. The CDR3 runs 13 residues. CDR3 loop: CATSDHKGGEQYF. The CDR3 nucleotides are TGTGCCACCAGTGATCATAAGGGGGGCGAGCAGTACTTC.

This clonotype was found many times. This chain joins TRBV7-9 and TRBJ2-7; D remains unclear. CDR3 length: 16 amino acids. V was clipped by 5 bases and J by 0 bases, with 17 bases between them. Germline CDR1 SEHNR, CDR2 FQNEAQ (reference sequence). CDR3 protein: CASSVLSGKDSYEQYF. As DNA, the CDR3 is TGTGCCAGCAGCGTCCTTTCGGGTAAGGACTCCTACGAGCAGTACTTC.

This clonotype showed up just a few times. The junction differs from germline at one of its ends, possibly a read error. This rearrangement joins TRBV4-3 to TRBJ1-2; 7 nucleotides match TRBD1. The germline CDR1 and CDR2 sequences are LGHNA and YSLEER. The length of the CDR3 is 17 residues. The CDR3 region is CASSQVFRDRENYGYAF. CDR3 bases: TGCGCCAGCAGCCAAGTTTTTCGTGACAGGGAGAACTATGGCTACGCCTTC.

This clonotype showed up many times. The chain combines TRBV11-2 with TRBJ1-4; D is ambiguous. Germline CDR1 SGHAT, CDR2 FQNNGV. The CDR3 runs to 14 residues. Trimming pared 2 bases from V and 6 bases from J, leaving 10 bases between. Here the CDR3 reads CASSLTVTHEKLFF. The CDR3 DNA reads as TGTGCCAGCAGCTTAACAGTCACCCATGAAAAACTGTTTTTT.

This clonotype was observed many times. The DNA for the CDR3 is TGTGCCAGCAGTTACGGCATAGCGGGGGGACAAGAGACCCAGTACTTC. It specifies CASSYGIAGGQETQYF. This rearrangement joins TRBV6-5 to TRBJ2-5; 10 bases agree with TRBD2. V was clipped by 2 bases and J by 2 bases; unmatched bases: 5. This CDR3 comprises 16 residues. Germline CDR1 and CDR2: MNHEY and SVGAGI.

This clonotype was picked up a small number of times. V usage is TRBV5-6 and J usage is TRBJ1-5, with 7 bases lining up with TRBD1. CDR3 size: 15 residues. V lost 1 base, J lost 2 bases, and 3 bases stayed unmatched. The V gene's germline CDR1 is SGHDT and CDR2 YYEEEE. The CDR3 protein is CASSLLGTGNQPQHF. In DNA, the CDR3 is TGTGCCAGCAGCTTGTTAGGGACAGGCAATCAGCCCCAGCATTTT.

In this sample, this clonotype turned up many times. The gene calls are TRBV20-1 and TRBJ1-3; D is ambiguous. The V gene lost 3 bases and the J gene lost 2 bases, with 17 bases spanning the gap. This CDR3 contains 16 residues. Germline CDR1 is DFQATT and CDR2 is SNEGSKA (reference sequence). The CDR3 nucleotides are TGCAGTGCTAGTCCAGAGGGAGGGTTGACTGGAAACACCATATATTTT. This sequence encodes CSASPEGGLTGNTIYF.

This clonotype was found many times. The chain uses TRBV9 and TRBJ2-7; 10 bases match TRBD2. The V gene's germline CDR1 is SGDLS and CDR2 YYNGEE. The CDR3 spans 14 residues. Unmatched junction bases numbered 4, after V lost 3 bases and J lost 4 bases. CDR3 DNA sequence: TGTGCCAGCAGCGCGACTAGCGGGTCGTACGAGCAGTACTTC. Translating it yields CASSATSGSYEQYF.

This clonotype was detected ten times or more. This chain joins TRBV11-2 and TRBJ2-7, with TRBD1 identical over 9 bases. Germline V gene data show CDR1 as SGHAT and CDR2 as FQNNGV. Losses at the gene ends were 8 bases for V and 2 bases for J; bases not matched to a gene: 7. CDR3 length: 14 residues. The chain's CDR3 is CASSGTGKTYEQYF. Written as DNA, the CDR3 is TGTGCCAGCTCAGGGACAGGGAAGACCTACGAGCAGTACTTC.